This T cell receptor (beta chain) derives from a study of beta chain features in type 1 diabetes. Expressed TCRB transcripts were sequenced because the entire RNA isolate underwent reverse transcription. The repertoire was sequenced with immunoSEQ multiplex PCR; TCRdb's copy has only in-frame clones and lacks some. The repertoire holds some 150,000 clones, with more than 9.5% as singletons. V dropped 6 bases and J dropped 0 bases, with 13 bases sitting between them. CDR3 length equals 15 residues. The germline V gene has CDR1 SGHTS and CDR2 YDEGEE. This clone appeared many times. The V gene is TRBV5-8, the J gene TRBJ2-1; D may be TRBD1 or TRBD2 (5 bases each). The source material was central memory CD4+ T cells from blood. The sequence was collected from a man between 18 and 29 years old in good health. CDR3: CASTSIGTSYNEQFF. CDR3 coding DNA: TGTGCCAGCACCTCGATTGGGACCTCCTACAATGAGCAGTTCTTC.